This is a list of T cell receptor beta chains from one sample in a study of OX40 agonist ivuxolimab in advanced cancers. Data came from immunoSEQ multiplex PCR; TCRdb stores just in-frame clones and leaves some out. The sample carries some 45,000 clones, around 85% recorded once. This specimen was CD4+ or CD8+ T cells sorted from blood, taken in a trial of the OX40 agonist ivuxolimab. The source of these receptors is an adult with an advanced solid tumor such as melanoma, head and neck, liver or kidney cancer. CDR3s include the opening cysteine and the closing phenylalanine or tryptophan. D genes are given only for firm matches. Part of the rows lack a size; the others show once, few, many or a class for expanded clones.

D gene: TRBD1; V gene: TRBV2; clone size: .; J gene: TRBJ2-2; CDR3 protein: CASRGGQGRTGELFF; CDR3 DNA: TGTGCCAGCAGGGGAGGACAGGGGAGGACCGGGGAGCTGTTTTTT
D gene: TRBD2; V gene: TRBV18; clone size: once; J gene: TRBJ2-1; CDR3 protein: CASSRTSVNEQFF; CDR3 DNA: TGTGCCAGCTCTCGGACTAGCGTCAATGAGCAGTTCTTC
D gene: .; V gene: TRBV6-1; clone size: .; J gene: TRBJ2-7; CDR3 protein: CASSEFPGMYEQYF; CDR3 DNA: TGTGCCAGCAGTGAATTCCCCGGTATGTACGAGCAGTACTTC
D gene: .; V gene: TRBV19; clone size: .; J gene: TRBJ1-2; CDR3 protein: CASSNQGDYGYTF; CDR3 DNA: TGTGCCAGTAGTAACCAGGGCGACTATGGCTACACCTTC
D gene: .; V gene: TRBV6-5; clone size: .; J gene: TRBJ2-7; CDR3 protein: CASTPGIGGSLEQYF; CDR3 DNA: TGTGCCAGCACCCCCGGAATCGGGGGCAGCCTTGAGCAGTACTTC
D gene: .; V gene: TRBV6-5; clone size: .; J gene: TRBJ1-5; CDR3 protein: CASSLKGYNQPQHF; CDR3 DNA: TGTGCCAGCAGTTTAAAGGGTTACAATCAGCCCCAGCATTTT
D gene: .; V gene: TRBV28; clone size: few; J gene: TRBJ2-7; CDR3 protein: CASRTGVARRTMSYEQYF; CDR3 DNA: TGTGCCAGCAGAACAGGTGTGGCTAGACGGACGATGTCCTACGAGCAGTACTTC
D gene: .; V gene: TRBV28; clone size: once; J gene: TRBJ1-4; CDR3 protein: CASSPIDPGVEKLFF; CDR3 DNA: TGTGCCAGCAGTCCCATCGACCCGGGGGTTGAAAAACTGTTTTTT
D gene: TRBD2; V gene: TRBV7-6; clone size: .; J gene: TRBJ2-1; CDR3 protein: CASSRSSGRVGEQFF; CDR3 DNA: TGTGCCAGCAGCCGCTCTAGCGGGAGGGTAGGAGAGCAGTTCTTC
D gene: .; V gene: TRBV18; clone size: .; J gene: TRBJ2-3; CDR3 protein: CASSPGRGADTQYF; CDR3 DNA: TGTGCCAGCTCACCCGGGCGGGGCGCAGATACGCAGTATTTT
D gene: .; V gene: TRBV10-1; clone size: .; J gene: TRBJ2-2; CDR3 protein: CASSEGLAGTGELFF; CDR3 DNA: TGCGCCAGCAGTGAGGGGTTAGCTGGAACCGGGGAGCTGTTTTTT
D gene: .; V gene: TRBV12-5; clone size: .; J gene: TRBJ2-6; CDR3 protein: CASGLARPGANVLTF; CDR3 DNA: TGTGCTAGTGGTTTGGCCCGCCCTGGGGCCAACGTCCTGACTTTC